This T cell receptor beta chain was identified in a study of T cell responses to AZD1222 COVID-19 vaccine. With regard to this clone: The antigen is not known.

The study's findings and limits: AZD1222 recipients seropositive at baseline numbered only six or seven.

The CDR3 length is 14 residues. The germline gives CDR1 SNHLY, CDR2 FYNNEI. V shed 8 bases, J shed 9 bases, and the junction held 11 bases outside the gene matches. Here immunoSEQ multiplex PCR was the method, and the copy in TCRdb shows in-frame clones only, minus some. The sample contains some 120,000 clones, roughly 88% of which appear only once. This TCR derives from an adult in good health. This sequence joins TRBV2 and TRBJ2-7, with 12 positions matching TRBD2. Sequenced here: peripheral blood, sampled on day 0 of MenACWY control vaccination. The CDR3 reads CASAGLAGPLWQYF. The CDR3 nucleotides read TGTGCCAGCGCGGGACTAGCGGGCCCCTTGTGGCAGTACTTC.